The clone carrying this T cell receptor (beta chain) was seen only once. The CDR3 has 15 residues. The germline V gene has CDR1 GTSNPN and CDR2 SVGIG (reference sequence). The V gene lost 0 bases and the J gene lost 4 bases, with 13 bases spanning the gap. This sample was taken from a study of cytotoxic CD8 clonotypes in ibrutinib-treated CLL. Assay used: immunoSEQ multiplex PCR; TCRdb lists only in-frame clones, some missing. The sample consists of under 300,000 clones, under 80% of them appearing once. The starting material was PBMCs, obtained after 24 months of ibrutinib treatment. This receptor was identified in a human donor with chronic lymphocytic leukemia. The chain couples TRBV30 to TRBJ2-1; D call uncertain. CDR3 nucleotide sequence: TGTGCCTGGAGTGTTGGCCCACCCTCTTACAATGAGCAGTTCTTC. Translation gives CAWSVGPPSYNEQFF.